A selection of T cell receptor beta chains follows, all from one sample in a study of T-cell reconstitution after alpha-beta-depleted transplantation in children. TCRdb reprocessed the PCR reads with MiXCR, giving one entry per CDR3 protein. This sample has 100,000 to 120,000 distinct CDR3 sequences; under 13% occur once, and the top ten carry 8%. The source was PBMCs from the stem cell graft donor, collected from the stem cell graft. These receptors were collected from a human donor who donated a stem cell graft to a child with acute lymphoblastic leukemia. CDR3s include the opening cysteine and the closing phenylalanine or tryptophan. Each record gives: CDR3 protein, CDR3 DNA, V gene, D gene, clone size, J gene. D genes are given only for firm matches. Some rows mark clone size as missing; the rest say once, few, many or name a class of expanded clone.

CDR3aa: CSARASGNTIYF; CDR3nt: TGCAGTGCTCGGGCCTCTGGAAACACCATATATTTT; v_gene: TRBV20-1; d_gene: -; abundance: many; j_gene: TRBJ1-3
CDR3aa: CSARDRDTGELFF; CDR3nt: TGCAGTGCGAGGGACAGGGACACCGGGGAGCTGTTTTTT; v_gene: TRBV20-1; d_gene: TRBD1; abundance: many; j_gene: TRBJ2-2
CDR3aa: CASSYRLAGETQYF; CDR3nt: TGTGCCAGCAGTTACAGGCTAGCGGGAGAGACCCAGTACTTC; v_gene: TRBV6-2/TRBV6-3; d_gene: TRBD2; abundance: many; j_gene: TRBJ2-5
CDR3aa: CSARDGGGAYEQYF; CDR3nt: TGCAGTGCTAGAGATGGCGGGGGGGCCTACGAGCAGTACTTC; v_gene: TRBV20-1; d_gene: TRBD2; abundance: many; j_gene: TRBJ2-7
CDR3aa: CASRPNRGNTEAFF; CDR3nt: TGTGCCAGCAGACCCAACAGGGGCAACACTGAAGCTTTCTTT; v_gene: TRBV12-3/TRBV12-4; d_gene: TRBD1; abundance: medium-sized; j_gene: TRBJ1-1
CDR3aa: CASSLHGAANTESFF; CDR3nt: TGCGCCAGCAGCTTACACGGGGCCGCGAACACTGAATCTTTCTTT; v_gene: TRBV5-1; d_gene: -; abundance: -; j_gene: TRBJ1-1
CDR3aa: CASSLQGLKTDTQYF; CDR3nt: TGCGCCAGCAGCCTACAGGGTCTCAAGACAGATACGCAGTATTTT; v_gene: TRBV5-1; d_gene: -; abundance: many; j_gene: TRBJ2-3
CDR3aa: CSARIQEDTIYF; CDR3nt: TGCAGTGCTAGAATACAGGAGGACACCATATATTTT; v_gene: TRBV20-1; d_gene: -; abundance: many; j_gene: TRBJ1-3
CDR3aa: CASRDRDRSHNEQFF; CDR3nt: TGTGCCAGCAGGGACCGGGACAGGAGCCACAATGAGCAGTTCTTC; v_gene: TRBV7-2; d_gene: TRBD1; abundance: many; j_gene: TRBJ2-1
CDR3aa: CASSQDGTGRDEQYF; CDR3nt: TGTGCCAGCAGCCAGGACGGGACAGGGCGGGACGAGCAGTACTTC; v_gene: TRBV9; d_gene: TRBD1; abundance: many; j_gene: TRBJ2-7
CDR3aa: CCARQGASSGANVLTF; CDR3nt: TGCTGTGCCCGACAGGGGGCCTCCTCTGGGGCCAACGTCCTGACTTTC; v_gene: TRBV20-1; d_gene: TRBD1; abundance: few; j_gene: TRBJ2-6
CDR3aa: CAWSAQTGINEKLFF; CDR3nt: TGTGCCTGGAGTGCGCAGACAGGGATTAATGAAAAACTGTTTTTT; v_gene: TRBV30; d_gene: TRBD1; abundance: -; j_gene: TRBJ1-4
CDR3aa: CAISTGTGKIQPQHF; CDR3nt: TGTGCCATCAGTACCGGGACAGGGAAGATTCAGCCCCAGCATTTT; v_gene: TRBV10-3; d_gene: TRBD1; abundance: many; j_gene: TRBJ1-5
CDR3aa: CAISARTDEQFF; CDR3nt: TGTGCCATCAGTGCCCGGACCGATGAGCAGTTCTTC; v_gene: TRBV10-3; d_gene: -; abundance: many; j_gene: TRBJ2-1
CDR3aa: CSILRPPQAEAFF; CDR3nt: TGCAGCATCCTCCGCCCTCCCCAAGCTGAAGCCTTCTTT; v_gene: TRBV29-1; d_gene: -; abundance: many; j_gene: TRBJ1-1
CDR3aa: CASKEGGPNTGELFF; CDR3nt: TGTGCCAGCAAGGAGGGAGGACCGAACACCGGGGAGCTGTTTTTT; v_gene: TRBV9; d_gene: -; abundance: many; j_gene: TRBJ2-2